Sequencing of this T cell receptor beta chain was carried out in a study of blood T cell repertoires in COVID-19. The overall study: Italy, Spain and the United States were the sources of the convalescent and acute COVID-19 samples. T cells, B-cell-depleted T cells, or PBMCs supplied cDNA or gDNA.

In the original workflow: Cell counts per sample came from amplifying reference gene primers. Produced via immunoSEQ multiplex PCR; TCRdb's table is partial and in-frame only. The V and J calls and clone size are taken from that table; D and trimming were inferred from the DNA. Of over 400,000 clones detected, roughly 91% appear once; the ten largest clones hold 7.8%. Seattle-derived patients entered the study during active infection and were followed longitudinally. Germline V lookup: CDR1 ENHRY, CDR2 SYGVKD. The CDR3 is 16 amino acids. With V trimmed by 6 bases and J by 4 bases, 14 bases remained unmatched.

The receptor comes from a woman aged 45 to 65 with COVID-19, enrolled during active disease. This sequence joins TRBV10-3 and TRBJ1-1; TRBD1 matches at 7 bases. Specimen: peripheral blood. The CDR3 is CAIRSGRGAEITEAFF. The CDR3 nucleotides are TGTGCCATCAGAAGTGGCAGGGGGGCGGAAATCACTGAAGCTTTCTTT.